This TCR beta chain emerged from a study of shared clonotypes between healthy human individuals. CDR1 is KGHSH, CDR2 LQKENI, per germline. The CDR3 runs 18 residues. Trimming pared 3 bases from V and 0 bases from J, leaving 18 bases between. Naive CD8 isolation took CD45RO-negative cells positively selected for CCR7 and excluded terminally differentiated effector memory CD45RA+ cells. The method was immunoSEQ multiplex PCR; TCRdb's version includes in-frame clones alone and lacks a portion of them. The sample holds roughly 770,000 clones; roughly 96% are singletons and the top ten take under 0.25%. Material: naive CD8+ T cells sorted from blood. The sequence came from a man aged 25-45 years in good health. This chain joins TRBV18 and TRBJ1-5; D is ambiguous. The CDR3 DNA follows: TGTGCCAGCTCACCCGCCACCGGGCCGGGATATAGCAATCAGCCCCAGCATTTT. This codes for CASSPATGPGYSNQPQHF.